The TCR beta chain described here comes from a study of T cell repertoires in aging, cancer and after chemotherapy. About the study: The whole study produced a dataset of several million TCR reads. Whole-study findings and limits: In cancer patients, declining TCR diversity with age involved lost richness and lost evenness. Rebound thymic output was suggested by rising median generation probability during chemotherapy in each cancer cohort. No conclusions about immunological memory after chemotherapy can be drawn from the repertoire data.

Notes on this clonotype: The antigen remains undetermined.

V was clipped by 0 bases and J by 6 bases, with 3 bases between them. Germline V lookup: CDR1 MRHNA, CDR2 SNTAGT. The CDR3 runs 13 residues. Multiplex touch-down PCR with TRB-A/B primers amplified rearranged V-D-J TRB sequences. TCRdb used MiXCR to reprocess the multiplex PCR reads, holding one entry per CDR3 protein. This table holds under 6,500 distinct CDR3 sequences, 38% found once. Peripheral blood genomic DNA, not sorted cells or RNA, was the template. This sequence was found in a human donor in good health. The V gene is TRBV6-4, the J gene TRBJ1-6; D remains unclear. The sequenced sample consisted of blood. CDR3 amino acids: CASSDSGNSPLHF. CDR3 coding DNA: TGTGCCAGCAGTGACTCCGGTAATTCACCCCTCCACTTT.